Sequencing of this TCR beta chain was carried out in a study of Ad26.COV2.S vaccination and SARS-CoV-2 variants. For the study at large: The vaccine Ad26.COV2.S was put into the muscle once, or twice with 56 days between.

Produced via immunoSEQ multiplex PCR; TCRdb's table is partial and in-frame only. The data hold roughly 450,000 clones, with approximately 92% observed a single time. Stated treatment: roughly 18 received Ad26.COV2.S at low or high dose, single or two shots; roughly five received placebo; per-sample allocation not given. It was on day 63 after the first vaccine or placebo injection that samples were taken. Expressing Wuhan-strain SARS-CoV-2 spike, an Ad26 vector served as the vaccine. Study-level results: In vaccinated individuals, spike-specific CD8+ and CD4+ T cell responses reportedly displayed substantial breadth.

As to this clone: Antigen: not known.

In germline, CDR1 is ENHRY, CDR2 SYGVKD. With 4 bases clipped from V and 5 bases from J, the junction kept 14 bases outside the gene matches. The CDR3 is made up of 17 amino acids. V gene TRBV10-3 combines with J gene TRBJ2-5, with 9 bases matching TRBD1. This receptor was identified in a person aged 18-65 years who received the Ad26.COV2.S COVID-19 vaccine or a placebo. The source was peripheral blood, collected in a trial of Ad26.COV2.S vaccine versus placebo. As DNA, the CDR3 is TGTGCCATCAGTGGGAACACAGCACAGGGGGCGGGGGAGACCCAGTACTTC. Translation: CAISGNTAQGAGETQYF.